A single sample gave rise to the 2 T cell receptor beta chains below, sequenced in a study of blood T cell repertoires in COVID-19. TCRdb keeps only in-frame clones here, not all; method: immunoSEQ multiplex PCR. The sample contains approximately 31,000 clones, roughly nine tenths of which appear only once. The source material was peripheral blood. Source of these receptors: a human donor with active COVID-19. The donor label of this sample is uncertain.

V usage is TRBV7-3 and J usage is TRBJ1-1; D possibly corresponds to TRBD1 (5 bases). This CDR3 contains 13 residues. V was shortened by 4 bases and J by 9 bases, with 15 bases between the two germline ends. Germline CDR1 SGHTA, CDR2 FQGTGA. The CDR3 region is CASSSARQTKAFF. The DNA of the CDR3 is TGTGCCAGCAGCTCCGCAAGACAGACAAAAGCTTTCTTT.

The chain uses TRBV5-5 and TRBJ2-7; TRBD2 aligns across 9 bases. The CDR3 covers 16 residues. Germline V gene data show CDR1 as SGHKS and CDR2 as YYEKEE (reference sequence). V shed 4 bases, J shed 3 bases, and the junction held 11 bases outside the gene matches. The DNA for the CDR3 is TGTGCCAGCAGCCTTAGCGGGAGTCTCGCCCACTACGAGCAGTACTTC. It specifies CASSLSGSLAHYEQYF.